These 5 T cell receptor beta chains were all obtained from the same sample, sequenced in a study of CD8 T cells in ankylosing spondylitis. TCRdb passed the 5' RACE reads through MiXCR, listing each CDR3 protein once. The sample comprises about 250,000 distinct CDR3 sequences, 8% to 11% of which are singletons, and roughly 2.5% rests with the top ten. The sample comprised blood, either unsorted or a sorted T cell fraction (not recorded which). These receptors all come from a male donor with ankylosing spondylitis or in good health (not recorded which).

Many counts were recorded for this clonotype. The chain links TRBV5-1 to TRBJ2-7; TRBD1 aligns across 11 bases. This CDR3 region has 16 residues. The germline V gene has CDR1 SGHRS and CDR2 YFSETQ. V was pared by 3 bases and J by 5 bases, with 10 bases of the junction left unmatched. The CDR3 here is CASSSLGTGGKDEQYF. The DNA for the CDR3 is TGCGCCAGCAGCTCATTAGGGACAGGGGGTAAGGACGAGCAGTACTTC.

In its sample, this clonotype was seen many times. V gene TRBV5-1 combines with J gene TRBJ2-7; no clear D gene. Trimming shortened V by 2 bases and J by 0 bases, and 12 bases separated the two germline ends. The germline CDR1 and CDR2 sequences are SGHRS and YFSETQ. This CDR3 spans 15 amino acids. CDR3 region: CASSFQIGSSYEQYF. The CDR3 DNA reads TGCGCCAGCAGCTTCCAGATTGGAAGCTCCTACGAGCAGTACTTC.

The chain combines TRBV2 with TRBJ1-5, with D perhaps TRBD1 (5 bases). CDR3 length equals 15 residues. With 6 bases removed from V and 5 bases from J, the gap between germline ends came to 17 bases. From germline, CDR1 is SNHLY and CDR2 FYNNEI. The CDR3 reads CASSIFGDRHQPQHF. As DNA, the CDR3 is TGTGCCAGCAGCATATTCGGCGACAGACATCAGCCCCAGCATTTT.

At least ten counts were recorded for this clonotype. The CDR3 here is CASSRPGTSRSTDTQYF. CDR3 coding DNA: TGCGCCAGCAGCCGCCCGGGCACTAGCCGTTCCACAGATACGCAGTATTTT. V is TRBV4-1 and J is TRBJ2-3; D perhaps matches TRBD2 (6 bases). V lost 4 bases to trimming and J lost 2 bases, with 19 bases between them. CDR3 length: 17 amino acids. Germline values: CDR1 MGHRA, CDR2 YSYEKL.

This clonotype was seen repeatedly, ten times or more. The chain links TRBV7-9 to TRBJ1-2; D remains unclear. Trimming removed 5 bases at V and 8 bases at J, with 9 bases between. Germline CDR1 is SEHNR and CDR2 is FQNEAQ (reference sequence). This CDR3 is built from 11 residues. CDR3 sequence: CASSPSEGYTF. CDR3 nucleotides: TGTGCCAGCAGCCCGTCTGAGGGCTACACCTTC.